This T cell receptor (beta chain) was captured in a study of blood T cell repertoires in COVID-19. At the level of the study: Acute and convalescent COVID-19 samples came from the United States, Italy and Spain.

The germline gives CDR1 MNHNS, CDR2 SASEGT. The CDR3 sequence is 16 residues long. After removal of 2 bases from V and 1 base from J, the junction contained 4 bases not matched to a gene. This clone has just one count. Produced via immunoSEQ multiplex PCR; TCRdb's table is partial and in-frame only. The sample records 180,000 or so clones, roughly four fifths being singletons. The TCR was taken from a man aged 50 to 59 who had recovered from COVID-19. Input material: peripheral blood. V gene TRBV6-1 combines with J gene TRBJ2-2; 7 bases are shared with TRBD1. This CDR3 reads CASSELTGKNTGELFF. In nucleotides, the CDR3 is TGTGCCAGCAGTGAACTGACAGGGAAGAACACCGGGGAGCTGTTTTTT.